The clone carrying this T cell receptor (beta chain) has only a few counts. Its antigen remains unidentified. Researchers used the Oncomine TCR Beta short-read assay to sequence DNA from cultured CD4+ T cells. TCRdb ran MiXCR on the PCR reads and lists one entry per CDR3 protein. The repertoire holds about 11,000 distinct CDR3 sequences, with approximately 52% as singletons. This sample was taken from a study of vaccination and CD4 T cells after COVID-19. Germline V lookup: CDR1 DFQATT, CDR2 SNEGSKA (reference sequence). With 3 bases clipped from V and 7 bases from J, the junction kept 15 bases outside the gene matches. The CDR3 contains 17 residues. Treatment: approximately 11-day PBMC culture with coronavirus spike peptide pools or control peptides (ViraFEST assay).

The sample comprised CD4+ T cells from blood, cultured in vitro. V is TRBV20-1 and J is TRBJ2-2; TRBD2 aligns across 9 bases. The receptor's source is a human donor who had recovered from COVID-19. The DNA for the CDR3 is TGCAGTGCTAGGGGCCGGGCGGGAGGGCCCTCGGGCGGGGAGCTGTTTTTT. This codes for CSARGRAGGPSGGELFF.